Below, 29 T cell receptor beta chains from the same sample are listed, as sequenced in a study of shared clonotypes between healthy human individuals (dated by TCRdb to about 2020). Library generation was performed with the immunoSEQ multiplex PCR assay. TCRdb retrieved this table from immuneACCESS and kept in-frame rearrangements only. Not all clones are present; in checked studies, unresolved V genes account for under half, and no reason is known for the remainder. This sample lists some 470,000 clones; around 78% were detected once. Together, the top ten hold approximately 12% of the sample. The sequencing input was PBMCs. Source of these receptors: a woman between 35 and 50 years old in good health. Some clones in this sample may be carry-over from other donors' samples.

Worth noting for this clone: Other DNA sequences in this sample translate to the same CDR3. Here the CDR3 reads CASSYRTGNTEAFF. The CDR3 DNA sequence: TGTGCCAGCAGTTACAGGACGGGGAACACTGAAGCTTTCTTT. The V gene is TRBV6-5, the J gene TRBJ1-1; D remains unclear. Between the trimmed V and J ends, which lost 2 bases and 1 base, there was a span of 8 bases. CDR3 length: 14 residues. Germline CDR1 and CDR2: MNHEY and SVGAGI.

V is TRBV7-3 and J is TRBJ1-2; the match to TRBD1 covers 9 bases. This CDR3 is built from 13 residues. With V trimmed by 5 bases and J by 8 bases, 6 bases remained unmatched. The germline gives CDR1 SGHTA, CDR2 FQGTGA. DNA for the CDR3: TGTGCCAGCAGCGCAGGACAGGGGAAAGGCTACACCTTC. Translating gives CASSAGQGKGYTF.

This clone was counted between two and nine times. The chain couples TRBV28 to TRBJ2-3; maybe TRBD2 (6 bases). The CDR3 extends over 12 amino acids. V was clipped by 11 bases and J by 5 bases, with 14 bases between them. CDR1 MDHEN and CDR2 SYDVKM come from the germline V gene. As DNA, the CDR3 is TGTGCCGGCGGGGCGCGCAAAGATACGCAGTATTTT. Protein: CAGGARKDTQYF. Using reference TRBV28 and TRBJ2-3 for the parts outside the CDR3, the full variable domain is DVKVTQSSRYLVKRTGEKVFLECVQDMDHENMFWYRQDPGLGLRLIYFSYDVKMKEKGDIPEGYSVSREKKERFSLILESASTNQTSMYLCAGGARKDTQYFGPGTRLTVL.

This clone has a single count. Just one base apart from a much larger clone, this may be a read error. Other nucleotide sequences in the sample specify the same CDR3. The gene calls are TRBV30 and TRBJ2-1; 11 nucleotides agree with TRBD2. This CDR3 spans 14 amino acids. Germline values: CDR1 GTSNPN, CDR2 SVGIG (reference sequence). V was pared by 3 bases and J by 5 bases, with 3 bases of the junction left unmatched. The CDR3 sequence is CAWRTGLADNEQFF. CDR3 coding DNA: TGTGCCTGGAGGACGGGACTAGCGGACAATGAGCAGTTCTTC. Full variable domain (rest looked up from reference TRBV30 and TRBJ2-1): SQTIHQWPATLVQPVGSPLSLECTVEGTSNPNLYWYRQAAGRGLQLLFYSVGIGQISSEVPQNLSASRPQDRQFILSSKKLLLSDSGFYLCAWRTGLADNEQFFGPGTRLTVL.

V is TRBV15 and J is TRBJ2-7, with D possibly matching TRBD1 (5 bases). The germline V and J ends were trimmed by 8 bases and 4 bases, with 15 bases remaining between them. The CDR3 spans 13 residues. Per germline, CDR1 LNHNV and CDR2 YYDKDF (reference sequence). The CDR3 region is CATAAGIAYEQYF. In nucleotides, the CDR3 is TGTGCCACCGCGGCAGGGATCGCGTACGAGCAGTACTTC.

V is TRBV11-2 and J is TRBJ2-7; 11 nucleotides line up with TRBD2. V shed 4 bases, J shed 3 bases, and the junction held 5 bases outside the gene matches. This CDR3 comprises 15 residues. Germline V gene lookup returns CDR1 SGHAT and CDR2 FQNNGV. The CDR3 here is CASSSGLADLYEQYF. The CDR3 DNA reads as TGTGCCAGCAGCTCGGGACTAGCGGACCTCTACGAGCAGTACTTC. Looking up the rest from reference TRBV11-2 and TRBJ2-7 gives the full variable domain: EAGVAQSPRYKIIEKRQSVAFWCNPISGHATLYWYQQILGQGPKLLIQFQNNGVVDDSQLPKDRFSAERLKGVDSTLKIQPAKLEDSAVYLCASSSGLADLYEQYFGPGTRLTVT.

CDR3 coding DNA: TGTGCCAGCAGCCGAGAGCCGGCAGGGAACCATCAGCCCCAGCATTTT. Protein product: CASSREPAGNHQPQHF. The rearrangement uses TRBV7-2 and TRBJ1-5; TRBD1 is a possible D gene (5 bases). Germline V lookup: CDR1 SGHTA, CDR2 FQGNSA. V was clipped by 5 bases and J by 5 bases, with 19 bases between them. This CDR3 is 16 amino acids long.

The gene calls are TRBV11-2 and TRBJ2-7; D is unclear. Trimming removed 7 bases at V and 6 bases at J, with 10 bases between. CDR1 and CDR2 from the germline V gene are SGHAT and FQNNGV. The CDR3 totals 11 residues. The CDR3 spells CASKLGGEQYF. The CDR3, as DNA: TGTGCCAGCAAGCTGGGTGGCGAGCAGTACTTC.

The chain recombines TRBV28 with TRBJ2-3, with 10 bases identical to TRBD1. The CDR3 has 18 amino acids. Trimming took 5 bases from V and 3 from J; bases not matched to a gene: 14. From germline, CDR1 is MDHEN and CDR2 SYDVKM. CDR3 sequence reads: CASSPPGQGNSETDTQYF. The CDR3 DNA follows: TGTGCCAGCAGTCCACCGGGACAGGGGAATTCGGAAACAGATACGCAGTATTTT. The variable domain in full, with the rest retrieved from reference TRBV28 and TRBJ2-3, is DVKVTQSSRYLVKRTGEKVFLECVQDMDHENMFWYRQDPGLGLRLIYFSYDVKMKEKGDIPEGYSVSREKKERFSLILESASTNQTSMYLCASSPPGQGNSETDTQYFGPGTRLTVL.

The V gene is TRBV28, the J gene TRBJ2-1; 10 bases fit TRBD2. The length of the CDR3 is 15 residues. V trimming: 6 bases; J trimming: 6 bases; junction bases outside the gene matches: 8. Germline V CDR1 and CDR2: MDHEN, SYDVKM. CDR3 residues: CASRPAGGPFNEQFF. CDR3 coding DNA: TGTGCCAGCAGACCAGCGGGAGGGCCCTTCAATGAGCAGTTCTTC.

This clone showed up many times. CDR3 sequence (DNA): TGCAGCGGCCAGGAAAGGGGAAACACCATATATTTT. This translates into CSGQERGNTIYF. V and J are TRBV29-1 and TRBJ1-3, with D uncertain. Germline assignment: CDR1 SQVTM and CDR2 ANQGSEA. Deletions cut 7 bases from V and 4 bases from J, with 11 bases between. The CDR3 runs to 12 residues.

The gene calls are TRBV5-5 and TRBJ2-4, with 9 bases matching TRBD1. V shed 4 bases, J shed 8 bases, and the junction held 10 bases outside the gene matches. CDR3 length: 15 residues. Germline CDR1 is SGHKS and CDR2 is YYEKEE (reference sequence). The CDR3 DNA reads TGTGCCAGCAGCAGTCGGGACAGGGAAGAAGACATTCAGTACTTC. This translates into CASSSRDREEDIQYF.

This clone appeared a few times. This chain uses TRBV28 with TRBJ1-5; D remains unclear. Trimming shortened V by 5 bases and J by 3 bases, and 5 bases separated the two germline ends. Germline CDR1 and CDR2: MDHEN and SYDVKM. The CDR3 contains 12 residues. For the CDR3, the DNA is TGTGCCAGCAGTCCCCTCAATCAGCCCCAGCATTTT. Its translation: CASSPLNQPQHF.

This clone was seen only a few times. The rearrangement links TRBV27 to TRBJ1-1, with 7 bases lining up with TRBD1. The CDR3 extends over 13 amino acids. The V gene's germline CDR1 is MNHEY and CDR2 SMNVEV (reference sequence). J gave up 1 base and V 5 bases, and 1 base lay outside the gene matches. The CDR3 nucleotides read TGTGCCAGCAGTCGGACAGGGAACACTGAAGCTTTCTTT. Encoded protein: CASSRTGNTEAFF.

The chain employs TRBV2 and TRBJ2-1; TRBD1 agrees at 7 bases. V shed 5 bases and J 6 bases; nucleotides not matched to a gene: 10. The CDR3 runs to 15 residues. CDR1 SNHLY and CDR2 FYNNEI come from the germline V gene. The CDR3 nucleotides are TGTGCCAGCAGTTGGGACAGTGGATCACCCAATGAGCAGTTCTTC. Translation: CASSWDSGSPNEQFF.

CDR3 region: CASSWTGGSYEQYF. CDR3 coding DNA: TGCGCCAGCAGCTGGACAGGGGGATCCTACGAGCAGTACTTC. The V gene is TRBV5-1, the J gene TRBJ2-7, with TRBD1 matching 10 bases. The ends lost 3 bases at V and 1 base at J; junction bases unmatched: 1. This CDR3 spans 14 amino acids. The germline CDR1 and CDR2 sequences are SGHRS and YFSETQ.

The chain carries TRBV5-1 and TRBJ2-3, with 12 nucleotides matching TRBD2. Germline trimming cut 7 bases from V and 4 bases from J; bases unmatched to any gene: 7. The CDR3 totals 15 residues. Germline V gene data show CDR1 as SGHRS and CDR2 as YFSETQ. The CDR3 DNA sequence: TGCGCCAGCGGGCCTAGCGGGAGGGCCGCAGATACGCAGTATTTT. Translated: CASGPSGRAADTQYF.

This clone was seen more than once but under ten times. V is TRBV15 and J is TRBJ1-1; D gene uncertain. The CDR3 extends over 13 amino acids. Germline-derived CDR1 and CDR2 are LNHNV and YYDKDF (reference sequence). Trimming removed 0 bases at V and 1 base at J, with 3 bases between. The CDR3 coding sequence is TGTGCCACCAGCAGAGATCAGAACACTGAAGCTTTCTTT. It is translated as CATSRDQNTEAFF.

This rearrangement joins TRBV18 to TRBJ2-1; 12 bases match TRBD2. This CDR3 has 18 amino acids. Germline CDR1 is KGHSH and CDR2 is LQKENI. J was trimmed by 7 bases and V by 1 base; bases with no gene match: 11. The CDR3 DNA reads TGTGCCAGCTCACCACGAGCTAGCGGGAGGGCCAAGGCAAATGAGCAGTTCTTC. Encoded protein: CASSPRASGRAKANEQFF.

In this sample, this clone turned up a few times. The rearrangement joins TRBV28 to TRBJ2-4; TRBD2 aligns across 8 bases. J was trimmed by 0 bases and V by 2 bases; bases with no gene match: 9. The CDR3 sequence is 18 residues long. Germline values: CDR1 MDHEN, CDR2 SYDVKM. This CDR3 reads CASSLVGLGVTAKNIQYF. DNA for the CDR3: TGTGCCAGCAGTTTAGTGGGACTAGGTGTGACAGCCAAAAACATTCAGTACTTC.

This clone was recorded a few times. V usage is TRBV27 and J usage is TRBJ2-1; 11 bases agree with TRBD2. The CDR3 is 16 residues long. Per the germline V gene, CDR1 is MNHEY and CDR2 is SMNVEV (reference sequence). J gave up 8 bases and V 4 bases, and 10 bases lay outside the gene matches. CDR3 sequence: CASSSLSGGGPHEQFF. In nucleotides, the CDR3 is TGTGCCAGCAGTTCCCTTAGCGGGGGGGGCCCGCATGAGCAGTTCTTC.

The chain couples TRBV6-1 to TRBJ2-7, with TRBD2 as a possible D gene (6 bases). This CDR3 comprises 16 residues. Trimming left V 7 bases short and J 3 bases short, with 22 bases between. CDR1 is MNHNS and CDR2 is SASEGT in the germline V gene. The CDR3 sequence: CASNDGTRGPVYEQYF. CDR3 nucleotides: TGTGCCAGCAATGACGGGACTCGAGGTCCCGTCTACGAGCAGTACTTC.

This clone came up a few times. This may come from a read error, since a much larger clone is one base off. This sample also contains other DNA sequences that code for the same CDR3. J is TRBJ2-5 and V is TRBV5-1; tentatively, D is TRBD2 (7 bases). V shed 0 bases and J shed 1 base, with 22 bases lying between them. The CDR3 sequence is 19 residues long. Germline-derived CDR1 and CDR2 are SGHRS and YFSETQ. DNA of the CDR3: TGCGCCAGCAGCTTGGTGATCGGGACGGGGGGCTTCGGCCAAGAGACCCAGTACTTC. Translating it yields CASSLVIGTGGFGQETQYF.

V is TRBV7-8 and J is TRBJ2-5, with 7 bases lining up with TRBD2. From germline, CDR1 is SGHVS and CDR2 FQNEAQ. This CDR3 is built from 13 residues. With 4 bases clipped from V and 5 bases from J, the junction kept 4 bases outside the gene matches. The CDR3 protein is CASSWVREETQYF. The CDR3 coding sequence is TGTGCCAGCAGCTGGGTGCGGGAGGAGACCCAGTACTTC.

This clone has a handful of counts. The CDR3 spells CASNTEPYGYTF. In nucleotides, the CDR3 is TGTGCCAGCAACACAGAGCCCTATGGCTACACCTTC. The chain carries TRBV9 and TRBJ1-2; D gene unclear. Trimming shortened V by 6 bases and J by 4 bases, and 10 bases separated the two germline ends. CDR3 size: 12 residues. Germline CDR1 SGDLS, CDR2 YYNGEE.

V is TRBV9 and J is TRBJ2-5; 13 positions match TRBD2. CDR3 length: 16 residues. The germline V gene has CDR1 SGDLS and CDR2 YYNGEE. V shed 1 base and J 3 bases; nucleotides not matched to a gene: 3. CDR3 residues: CASSVSGLAGEETQYF. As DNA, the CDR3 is TGTGCCAGCAGCGTATCCGGACTAGCGGGAGAAGAGACCCAGTACTTC.

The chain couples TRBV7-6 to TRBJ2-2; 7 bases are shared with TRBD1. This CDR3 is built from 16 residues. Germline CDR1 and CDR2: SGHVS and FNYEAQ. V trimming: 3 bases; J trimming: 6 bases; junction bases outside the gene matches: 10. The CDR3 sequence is CASSLLRDSQAGELFF. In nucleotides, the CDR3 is TGTGCCAGCAGCTTGCTCCGGGACAGCCAGGCCGGGGAGCTGTTTTTT.

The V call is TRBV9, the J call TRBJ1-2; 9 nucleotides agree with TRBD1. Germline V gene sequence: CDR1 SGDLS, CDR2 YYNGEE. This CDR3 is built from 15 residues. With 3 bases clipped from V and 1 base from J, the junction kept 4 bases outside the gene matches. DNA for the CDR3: TGTGCCAGCAGCGCACAGGGGGCATTTAACTATGGCTACACCTTC. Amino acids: CASSAQGAFNYGYTF. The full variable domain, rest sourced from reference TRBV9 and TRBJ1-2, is DSGVTQTPKHLITATGQRVTLRCSPRSGDLSVYWYQQSLDQGLQFLIQYYNGEERAKGNILERFSAQQFPDLHSELNLSSLELGDSALYFCASSAQGAFNYGYTFGSGTRLTVV.

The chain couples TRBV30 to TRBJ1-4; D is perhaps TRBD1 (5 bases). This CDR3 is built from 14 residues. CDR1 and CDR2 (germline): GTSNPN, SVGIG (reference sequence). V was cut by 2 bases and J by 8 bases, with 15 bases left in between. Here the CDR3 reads CAWSLGEGLEKLFF. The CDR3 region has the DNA TGTGCCTGGAGTCTTGGGGAGGGGTTGGAAAAACTGTTTTTT.